This T cell receptor (beta chain) emerged from a study of blood T cell repertoires in COVID-19. On the study more broadly: The United States, Italy and Spain provided the acute and convalescent COVID-19 samples. In each case, the material was cDNA or gDNA derived from T cells, B-cell-depleted T cells, or PBMCs.

Authors' data handling: How many nucleated cells were present was estimated from reference gene primer amplification. Data came from immunoSEQ multiplex PCR; TCRdb stores just in-frame clones and leaves some out. Clone size and the V and J calls come from that table; the DNA yielded D and trimming. The table includes a few hundred thousand clones, around four fifths detected once. The sample taken for sequencing was peripheral blood. This sequence was found in a woman aged 60-75 years who had recovered from COVID-19.

The CDR3 loop reads CASSATGQGQPQHF. The CDR3 bases are TGTGCCAGCAGCGCGACAGGGCAAGGACAGCCCCAGCATTTT. The V call is TRBV9, the J call TRBJ1-5; 7 bases fit TRBD1. The CDR3 loop spans 14 amino acids. Germline V lookup: CDR1 SGDLS, CDR2 YYNGEE. J gave up 7 bases and V 3 bases, and 7 bases lay outside the gene matches.